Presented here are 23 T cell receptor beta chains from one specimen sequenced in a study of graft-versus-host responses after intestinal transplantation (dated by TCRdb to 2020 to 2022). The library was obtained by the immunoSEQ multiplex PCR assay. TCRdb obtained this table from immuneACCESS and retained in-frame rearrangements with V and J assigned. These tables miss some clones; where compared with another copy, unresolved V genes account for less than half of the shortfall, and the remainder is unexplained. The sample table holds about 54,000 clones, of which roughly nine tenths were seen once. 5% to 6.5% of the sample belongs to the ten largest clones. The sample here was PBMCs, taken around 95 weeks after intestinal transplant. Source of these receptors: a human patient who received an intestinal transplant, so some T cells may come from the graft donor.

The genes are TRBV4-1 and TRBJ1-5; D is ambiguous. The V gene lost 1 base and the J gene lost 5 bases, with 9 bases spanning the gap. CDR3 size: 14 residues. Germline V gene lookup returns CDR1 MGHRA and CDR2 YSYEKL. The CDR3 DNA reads TGCGCCAGCAGCCAAGTTTATGGGGATCAGCCCCAGCATTTT. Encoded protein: CASSQVYGDQPQHF.

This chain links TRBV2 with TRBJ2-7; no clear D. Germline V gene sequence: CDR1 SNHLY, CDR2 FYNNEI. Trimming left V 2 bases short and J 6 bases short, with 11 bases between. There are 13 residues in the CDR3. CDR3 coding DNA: TGTGCCAGCAGTGAACAGCGCGGCCTCGAGCAGTACTTC. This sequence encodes CASSEQRGLEQYF.

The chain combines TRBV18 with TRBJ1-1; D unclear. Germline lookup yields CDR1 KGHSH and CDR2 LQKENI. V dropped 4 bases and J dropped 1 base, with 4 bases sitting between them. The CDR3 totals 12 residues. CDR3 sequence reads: CASSQGNTEAFF. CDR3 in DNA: TGTGCCAGCTCACAGGGGAACACTGAAGCTTTCTTT.

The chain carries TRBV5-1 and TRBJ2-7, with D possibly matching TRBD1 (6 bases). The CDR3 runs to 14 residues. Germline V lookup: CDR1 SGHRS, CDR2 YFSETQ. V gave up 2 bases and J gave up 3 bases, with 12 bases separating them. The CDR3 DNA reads TGCGCCAGCAGCTTACTACAGGGCTACTACGAGCAGTACTTC. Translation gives CASSLLQGYYEQYF.

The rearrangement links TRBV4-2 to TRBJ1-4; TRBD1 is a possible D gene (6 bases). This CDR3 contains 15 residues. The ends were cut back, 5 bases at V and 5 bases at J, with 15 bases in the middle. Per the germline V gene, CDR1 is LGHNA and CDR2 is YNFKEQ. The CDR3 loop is CASSLARTDNEKLFF. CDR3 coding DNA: TGTGCCAGCAGCTTAGCTCGGACAGACAATGAAAAACTGTTTTTT.

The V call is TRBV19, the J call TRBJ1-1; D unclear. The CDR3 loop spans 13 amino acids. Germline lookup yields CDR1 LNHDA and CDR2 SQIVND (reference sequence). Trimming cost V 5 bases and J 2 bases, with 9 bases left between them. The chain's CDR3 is CASSRQGNTEAFF. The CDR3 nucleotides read TGTGCCAGTAGTCGGCAAGGAAACACTGAAGCTTTCTTT.

The CDR3 protein is CASSLGGTGDINYGYTF. The CDR3 DNA reads TGTGCCAGCAGCTTAGGGGGGACAGGGGATATAAACTATGGCTACACCTTC. The chain uses TRBV7-9 and TRBJ1-2; TRBD1 matches 10 bases. The CDR3 covers 17 residues. V was pared by 1 base and J by 2 bases, with 7 bases of the junction left unmatched. Germline CDR1 reads SEHNR; CDR2 reads FQNEAQ (reference sequence).

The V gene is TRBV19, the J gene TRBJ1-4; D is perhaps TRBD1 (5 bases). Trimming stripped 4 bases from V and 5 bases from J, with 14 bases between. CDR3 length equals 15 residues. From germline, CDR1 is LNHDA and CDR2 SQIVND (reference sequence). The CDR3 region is CASSNLGRRNEKLFF. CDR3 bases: TGTGCCAGTAGTAATCTGGGGCGGAGGAATGAAAAACTGTTTTTT.

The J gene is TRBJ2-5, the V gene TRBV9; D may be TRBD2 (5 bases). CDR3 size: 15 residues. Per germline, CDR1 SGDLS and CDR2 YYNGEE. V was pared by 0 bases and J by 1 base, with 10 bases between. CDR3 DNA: TGTGCCAGCAGCGTAGGGGGAGACATCCAAGAGACCCAGTACTTC. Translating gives CASSVGGDIQETQYF.

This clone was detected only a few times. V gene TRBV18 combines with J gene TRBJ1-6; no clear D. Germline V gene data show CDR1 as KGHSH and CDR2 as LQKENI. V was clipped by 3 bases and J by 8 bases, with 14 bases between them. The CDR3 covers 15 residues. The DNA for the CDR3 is TGTGCCAGCTCACCGCTAGGGTCCCCCGATTCACCCCTCCACTTT. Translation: CASSPLGSPDSPLHF.

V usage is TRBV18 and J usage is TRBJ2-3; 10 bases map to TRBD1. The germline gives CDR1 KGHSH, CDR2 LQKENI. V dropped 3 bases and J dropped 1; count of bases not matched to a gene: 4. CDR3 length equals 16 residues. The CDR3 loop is CASSPRQGAGTDTQYF. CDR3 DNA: TGTGCCAGCTCACCTAGACAGGGGGCAGGCACAGATACGCAGTATTTT.

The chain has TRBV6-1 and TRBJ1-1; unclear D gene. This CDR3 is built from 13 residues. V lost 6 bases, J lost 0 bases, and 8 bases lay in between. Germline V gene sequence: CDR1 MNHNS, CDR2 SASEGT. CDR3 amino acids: CASRDGLNTEAFF. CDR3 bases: TGTGCCAGCAGGGACGGGTTGAACACTGAAGCTTTCTTT.

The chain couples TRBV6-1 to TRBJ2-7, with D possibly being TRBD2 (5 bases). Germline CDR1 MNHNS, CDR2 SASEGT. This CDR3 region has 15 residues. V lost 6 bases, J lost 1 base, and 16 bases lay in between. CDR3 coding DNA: TGTGCCAGCAGGAGGACTGCAACTACTTCCTACGAGCAGTACTTC. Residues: CASRRTATTSYEQYF.

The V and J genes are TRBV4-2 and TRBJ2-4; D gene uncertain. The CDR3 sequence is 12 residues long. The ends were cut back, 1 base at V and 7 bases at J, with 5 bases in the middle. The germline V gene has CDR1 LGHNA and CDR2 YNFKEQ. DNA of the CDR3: TGTGCCAGCAGCCAAGCCTCTAACATTCAGTACTTC. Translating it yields CASSQASNIQYF.

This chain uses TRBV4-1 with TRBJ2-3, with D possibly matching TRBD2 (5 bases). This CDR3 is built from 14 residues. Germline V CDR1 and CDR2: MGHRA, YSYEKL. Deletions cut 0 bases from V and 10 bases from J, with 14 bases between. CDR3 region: CASSQEDLAGPQYF. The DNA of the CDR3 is TGCGCCAGCAGCCAAGAGGATCTAGCAGGCCCGCAGTATTTT.

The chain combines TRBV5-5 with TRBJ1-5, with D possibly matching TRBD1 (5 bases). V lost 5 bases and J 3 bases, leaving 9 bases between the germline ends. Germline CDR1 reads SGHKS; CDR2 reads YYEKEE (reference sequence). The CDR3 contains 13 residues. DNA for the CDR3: TGTGCCAGCAGTGGACACCTCAATCAGCCCCAGCATTTT. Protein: CASSGHLNQPQHF.

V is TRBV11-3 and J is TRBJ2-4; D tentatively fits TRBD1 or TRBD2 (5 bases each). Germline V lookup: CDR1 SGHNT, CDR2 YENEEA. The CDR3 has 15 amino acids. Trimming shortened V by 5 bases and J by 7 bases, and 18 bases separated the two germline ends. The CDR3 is CASSPQSGLGNIQYF. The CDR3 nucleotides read TGTGCCAGCAGCCCGCAATCGGGGCTCGGTAACATTCAGTACTTC.

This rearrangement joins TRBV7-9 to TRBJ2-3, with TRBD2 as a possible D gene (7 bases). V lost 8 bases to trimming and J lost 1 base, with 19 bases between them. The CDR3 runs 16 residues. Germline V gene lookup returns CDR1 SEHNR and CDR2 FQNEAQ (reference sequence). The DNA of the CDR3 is TGTGCCAGCGCCCCCTCCCGGGGGGCTGGCACAGATACGCAGTATTTT. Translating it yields CASAPSRGAGTDTQYF.

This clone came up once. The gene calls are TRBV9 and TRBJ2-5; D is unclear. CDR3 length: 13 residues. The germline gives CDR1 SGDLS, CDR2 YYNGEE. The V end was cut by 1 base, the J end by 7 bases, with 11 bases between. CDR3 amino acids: CASSVQRSGTQYF. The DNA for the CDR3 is TGTGCCAGCAGCGTACAAAGGTCAGGGACCCAGTACTTC.

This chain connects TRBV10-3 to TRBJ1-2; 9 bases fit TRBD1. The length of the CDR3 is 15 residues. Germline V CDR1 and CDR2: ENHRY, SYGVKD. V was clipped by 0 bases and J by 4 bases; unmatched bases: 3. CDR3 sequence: CAISESRQGGYGYTF. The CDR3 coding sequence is TGTGCCATCAGTGAGTCGAGACAGGGGGGCTATGGCTACACCTTC.

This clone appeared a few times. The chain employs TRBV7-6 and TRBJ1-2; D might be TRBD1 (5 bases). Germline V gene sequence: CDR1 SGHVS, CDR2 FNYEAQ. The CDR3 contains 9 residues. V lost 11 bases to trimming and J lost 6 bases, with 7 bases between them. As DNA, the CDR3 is TGTGCCGGGGCAGATGGCTACACCTTC. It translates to CAGADGYTF.

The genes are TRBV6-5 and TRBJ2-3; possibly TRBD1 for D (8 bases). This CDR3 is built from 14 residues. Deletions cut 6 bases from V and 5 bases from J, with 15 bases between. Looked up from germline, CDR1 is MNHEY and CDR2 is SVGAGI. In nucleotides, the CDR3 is TGTGCCAGCAGAACAGGGGGGGCCGGAGATACGCAGTATTTT. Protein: CASRTGGAGDTQYF.

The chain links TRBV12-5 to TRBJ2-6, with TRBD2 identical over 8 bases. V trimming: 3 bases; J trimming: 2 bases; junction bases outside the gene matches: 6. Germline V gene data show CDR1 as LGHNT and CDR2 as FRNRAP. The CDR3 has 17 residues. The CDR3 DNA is TGTGCTAGTGGTTTCGCCCGGGGGGGGACTGGGGCCAACGTCCTGACTTTC. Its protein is CASGFARGGTGANVLTF.